The clone carrying this T cell receptor (beta chain) was counted a few times. Its specificity is not known. The data originate from a study of T-cell memory formation after mild COVID-19. MiXCR was run by TCRdb on the 5' RACE reads, yielding one entry per CDR3 protein. The table lists under 300,000 distinct CDR3 sequences, more than 8% of them singletons. V shed 6 bases and J 2 bases; nucleotides not matched to a gene: 8. The CDR3 consists of 15 residues. Germline V gene data show CDR1 as SGHDT and CDR2 as YYEEEE. Study findings and constraints: The study found contracting CD4+ clones mainly in CM and EM and contracting CD8+ clones in EMRA.

The chain is built from TRBV5-6 and TRBJ2-3; 8 bases align to TRBD2. The sequence was obtained from a man aged 18 to 29 who had mild COVID-19 (a few samples of this study predate the infection). Cell type and time point are not known. The sample was PBMCs or a T cell subset sorted from them (not recorded which). CDR3 in amino acids: CASTKTSDFTDTQYF. As DNA, the CDR3 is TGTGCCAGCACCAAGACTAGCGACTTCACAGATACGCAGTATTTT.